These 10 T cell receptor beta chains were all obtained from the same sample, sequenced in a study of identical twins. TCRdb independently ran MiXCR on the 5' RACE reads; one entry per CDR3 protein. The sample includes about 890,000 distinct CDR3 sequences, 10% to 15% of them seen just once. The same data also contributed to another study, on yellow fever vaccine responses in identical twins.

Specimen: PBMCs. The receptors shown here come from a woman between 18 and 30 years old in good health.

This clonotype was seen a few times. CDR3 region: CASSSGGTGSNEQYV. The CDR3 DNA reads as TGTGCCAGCAGCTCCGGTGGGACAGGGTCGAACGAGCAGTACGTC. The gene calls are TRBV5-6 and TRBJ2-7; 9 bases agree with TRBD1. The CDR3 runs to 15 residues. Trimming removed 3 bases from V and 5 bases from J; junction bases left unmatched: 9. Per germline, CDR1 SGHDT and CDR2 YYEEEE.

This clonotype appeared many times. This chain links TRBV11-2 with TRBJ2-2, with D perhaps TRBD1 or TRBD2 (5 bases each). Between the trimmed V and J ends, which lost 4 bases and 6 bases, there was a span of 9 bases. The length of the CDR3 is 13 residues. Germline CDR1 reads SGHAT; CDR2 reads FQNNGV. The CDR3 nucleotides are TGTGCCAGCAGCTCCGGGGCTCCCGGGGAGCTGTTTTTT. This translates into CASSSGAPGELFF.

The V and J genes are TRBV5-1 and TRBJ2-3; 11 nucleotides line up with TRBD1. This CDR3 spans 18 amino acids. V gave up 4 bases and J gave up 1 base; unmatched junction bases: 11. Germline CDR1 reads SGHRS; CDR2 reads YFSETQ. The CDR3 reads CASSRLPGTGGGTDTQYF. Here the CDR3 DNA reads TGCGCCAGCAGCAGACTCCCCGGGACAGGGGGGGGCACAGATACGCAGTATTTT.

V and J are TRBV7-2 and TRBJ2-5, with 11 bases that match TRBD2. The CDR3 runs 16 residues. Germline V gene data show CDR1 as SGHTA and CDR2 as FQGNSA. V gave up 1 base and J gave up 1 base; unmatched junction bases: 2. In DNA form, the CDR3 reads TGTGCCAGCAGCTTAGTAGCGGGAGGGAGCCAAGAGACCCAGTACTTC. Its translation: CASSLVAGGSQETQYF.

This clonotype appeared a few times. The CDR3: CASSQDSGRDTDTQYF. CDR3 nucleotides: TGCGCCAGCAGCCAGGATAGCGGGAGGGACACAGATACGCAGTATTTT. This chain connects TRBV4-1 to TRBJ2-3, with 11 nucleotides matching TRBD2. With 3 bases clipped from V and 2 bases from J, the junction kept 4 bases outside the gene matches. The CDR3 length is 16 residues. Germline V gene lookup returns CDR1 MGHRA and CDR2 YSYEKL.

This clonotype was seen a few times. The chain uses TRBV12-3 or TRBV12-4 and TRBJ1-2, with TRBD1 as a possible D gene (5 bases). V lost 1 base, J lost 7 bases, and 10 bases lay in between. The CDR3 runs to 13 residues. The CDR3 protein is CASSLVSQAGYTF. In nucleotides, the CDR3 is TGTGCCAGCAGTTTAGTGTCACAGGCTGGCTACACCTTC.

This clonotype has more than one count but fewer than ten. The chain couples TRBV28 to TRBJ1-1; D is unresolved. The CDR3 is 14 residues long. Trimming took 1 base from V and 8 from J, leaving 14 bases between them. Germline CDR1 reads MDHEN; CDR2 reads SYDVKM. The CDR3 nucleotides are TGTGCCAGCAGTTTATTTTTTAGGTTAGGGGAAGCTTTCTTT. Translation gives CASSLFFRLGEAFF.

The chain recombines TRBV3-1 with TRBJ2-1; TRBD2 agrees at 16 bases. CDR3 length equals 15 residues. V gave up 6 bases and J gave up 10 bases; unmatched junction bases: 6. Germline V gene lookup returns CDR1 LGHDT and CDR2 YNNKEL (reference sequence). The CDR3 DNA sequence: TGTGCCAGCAGGAAGGGACTAGCGGGAGGGGAGGAGCAGTTCTTC. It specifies CASRKGLAGGEEQFF.

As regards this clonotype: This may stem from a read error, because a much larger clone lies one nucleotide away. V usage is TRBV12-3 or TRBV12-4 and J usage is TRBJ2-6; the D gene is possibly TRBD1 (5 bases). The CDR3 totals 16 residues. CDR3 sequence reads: CASSLTYSSGANVLIF. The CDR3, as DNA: TGTGCCAGCAGTTTAACCTACAGCTCTGGGGCCAACGTCCTGATTTTC.

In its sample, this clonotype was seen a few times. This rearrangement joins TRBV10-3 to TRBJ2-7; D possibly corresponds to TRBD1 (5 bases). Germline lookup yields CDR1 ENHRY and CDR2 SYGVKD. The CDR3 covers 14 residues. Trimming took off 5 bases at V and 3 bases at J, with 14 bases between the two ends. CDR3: CAISTDSPSYEQYV. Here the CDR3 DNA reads TGTGCCATCAGTACCGACAGCCCAAGCTACGAGCAGTACGTC.